These 10 T cell receptor beta chains were sequenced from one sample in a study of blood T cell repertoires in COVID-19. Assay: immunoSEQ multiplex PCR; the TCRdb copy retains only in-frame clones and omits some. The table lists about 62,000 clones, about nine tenths of them singletons. Sequencing was performed on peripheral blood. The origin of the receptors is a woman aged 80 or over with acute or convalescent COVID-19.

CDR3 loop: CASRGSSYNSPLHF. Written as DNA, the CDR3 is TGTGCCAGCAGAGGGAGCTCCTATAATTCACCCCTCCACTTT. This sequence joins TRBV3-1 (or the pseudogene TRBV3-2) and TRBJ1-6; D gene ambiguous. Trimming took off 6 bases at V and 0 bases at J, with 6 bases between the two ends. CDR3 size: 14 residues. CDR1 and CDR2 from the germline V gene are LGHDT and YNNKEL (reference sequence).

The chain links TRBV7-3 to TRBJ2-5; 7 bases agree with TRBD2. V was clipped by 3 bases and J by 0 bases; unmatched bases: 4. Germline loops: CDR1 SGHTA, CDR2 FQGTGA. The CDR3 is made up of 15 amino acids. CDR3 bases: TGTGCCAGCAGCTTCGGGGGGAGGAACCAAGAGACCCAGTACTTC. Its protein product is CASSFGGRNQETQYF. Drawing the rest from reference TRBV7-3 and TRBJ2-5, the complete variable domain is GAGVSQTPSNKVTEKGKYVELRCDPISGHTALYWYRQSLGQGPEFLIYFQGTGAADDSGLPNDRFFAVRPEGSVSTLKIQRTERGDSAVYLCASSFGGRNQETQYFGPGTRLLVL.

The chain links TRBV6-6 to TRBJ1-1; the match to TRBD1 covers 8 bases. V dropped 6 bases and J dropped 2; count of bases not matched to a gene: 5. The CDR3 totals 14 residues. Germline V gives CDR1 MNHNY, CDR2 SVGAGI (reference sequence). This CDR3 is CASSLDRGNTEAFF. The CDR3 DNA follows: TGTGCCAGCAGCCTCGACAGGGGAAACACTGAAGCTTTCTTT.

The sample holds one count of this clone. J is TRBJ1-1 and V is TRBV3-1 (or the pseudogene TRBV3-2), with TRBD1 matching over 7 bases. Germline CDR1 reads LGHDT; CDR2 reads YNNKEL (reference sequence). The CDR3 is 14 residues long. V was clipped by 6 bases and J by 3 bases; unmatched bases: 7. CDR3 sequence (DNA): TGTGCCAGCAGGGGAAGGGGGCTTGACACTGAAGCTTTCTTT. Encoded protein: CASRGRGLDTEAFF.

The chain is built from TRBV27 and TRBJ2-7, with D perhaps TRBD2 (5 bases). CDR3 length equals 15 residues. Trimming cost V 6 bases and J 2 bases, with 17 bases left between them. CDR1 is MNHEY and CDR2 is SMNVEV in the germline V gene (reference sequence). CDR3 amino acids: CASRRSERLTYEQYF. DNA for the CDR3: TGTGCCAGCAGACGGTCAGAGCGGCTCACCTACGAGCAGTACTTC.

The chain couples TRBV7-2 to TRBJ1-1; the D gene is possibly TRBD1 (5 bases). V gave up 5 bases and J gave up 1 base, with 11 bases separating them. The CDR3 covers 14 residues. Looked up from germline, CDR1 is SGHTA and CDR2 is FQGNSA. The CDR3 bases are TGTGCCAGCAGCCCGAGACAGAGGAACACTGAAGCTTTCTTT. It yields the protein CASSPRQRNTEAFF. The complete variable domain, with remaining parts taken from reference TRBV7-2 and TRBJ1-1, reads GAGVSQSPSNKVTEKGKDVELRCDPISGHTALYWYRQSLGQGLEFLIYFQGNSAPDKSGLPSDRFSAERTGGSVSTLTIQRTQQEDSAVYLCASSPRQRNTEAFFGQGTRLTVV.

This chain links TRBV19 with TRBJ1-1; D gene uncertain. Germline-derived CDR1 and CDR2 are LNHDA and SQIVND (reference sequence). Trimming removed 3 bases from V and 5 bases from J, with 10 bases in between. The length of the CDR3 is 13 residues. Here the CDR3 DNA reads TGTGCCAGTAGTATCTCCCCTAAAACTGAAGCTTTCTTT. It specifies CASSISPKTEAFF.

This clone was observed a single time. This sequence joins TRBV4-2 and TRBJ1-1; 7 nucleotides match TRBD1. The CDR3 is 15 residues long. The V segment lost 1 base and the J segment 3 bases; nucleotides outside the gene matches: 5. Germline CDR1 is LGHNA and CDR2 is YNFKEQ. CDR3: CASSQGGQSYTEAFF. In nucleotides, the CDR3 is TGTGCCAGCAGCCAAGGGGGACAGTCTTACACTGAAGCTTTCTTT.

The chain is built from TRBV5-5 and TRBJ2-3, with D possibly being TRBD2 (6 bases). The CDR3 is 15 residues long. V lost 2 bases, J lost 1 base, and 11 bases lay in between. CDR1 is SGHKS, CDR2 YYEKEE, per germline (reference sequence). In DNA form, the CDR3 reads TGTGCCAGCAGCTTTTCCGCTAGCGGCACAGATACGCAGTATTTT. This sequence encodes CASSFSASGTDTQYF.

This rearrangement joins TRBV30 to TRBJ1-1; D gene ambiguous. Deletions cut 4 bases from V and 4 bases from J, with 13 bases between. The germline V gene encodes CDR1 GTSNPN and CDR2 SVGIG (reference sequence). This CDR3 contains 13 residues. CDR3 in DNA: TGTGCCTGGACCGCCCCCGCGGCCACTGAAGCTTTCTTT. Protein sequence: CAWTAPAATEAFF. Variable domain in full (rest from reference TRBV30 and TRBJ1-1): SQTIHQWPATLVQPVGSPLSLECTVEGTSNPNLYWYRQAAGRGLQLLFYSVGIGQISSEVPQNLSASRPQDRQFILSSKKLLLSDSGFYLCAWTAPAATEAFFGQGTRLTVV.